This T cell receptor (beta chain) was retrieved from a study of identical twins. In this sample, this clonotype turned up many times. Its specificity is not known. Study-level points and caveats: With monozygotic twins, out-of-frame TCR alpha sharing exceeded what models estimated. Within cord blood, abundant beta clonotypes carried fewer insertions, but memory repertoires showed no such trend.

TCRdb ran MiXCR on the 5' RACE reads and lists one entry per CDR3 protein. The sample shows a few hundred thousand distinct CDR3 sequences, around 8.8% of them seen only once. The same sample was also studied in work on yellow fever vaccine responses in identical twins.

Sample: CD8+ T cells sorted from blood. The receptor's source is a woman aged 18-29 years in good health.

The CDR3 spells CASSPSHTGELFF. The CDR3 DNA follows: TGTGCCAGCAGCCCTTCTCACACCGGGGAGCTGTTTTTT. The V call is TRBV9, the J call TRBJ2-2; D unresolved. Germline V gene data show CDR1 as SGDLS and CDR2 as YYNGEE. The CDR3 sequence is 13 residues long. The V end was cut by 4 bases, the J end by 3 bases, with 7 bases between.